This TCR delta chain was recorded in a study of Vδ1+ human thymocytes. RNA was extracted from the cells and then reverse transcribed. Pooled V-gene forward primers with one constant-region reverse primer generated the CDR3 amplicons by multiplex PCR. TCRdb reran clone calling via CATT on the multiplex PCR reads. The sample has about 27,000 delta-chain clones, about 29% seen once. Study results and limitations: Highly polyclonal TRG and TRD repertoires with Gaussian CDR3 length distributions appeared in thymus. Thymic delta-chain repertoires held approximately 20% Vdelta2 sequences and few Vdelta3, despite high sort purity.

The germline V gene encodes CDR1 TSWWSYY and CDR2 QGS. The CDR3 runs 22 residues. V was shortened by 0 bases and J by 10 bases, with 36 bases between the two germline ends. Details on this clone: Its antigen is unknown.

Thymocytes were sorted as CD3+ TCRVdelta1+ TCRVdelta2- after alphabeta T cell depletion. This clonotype was sampled from a boy less than two years old who had congenital heart surgery. Sequencing was carried out using Vdelta1+ gamma-delta thymocytes from the thymus. Subset noted: FACS-sorted CD3+ TCRalphabeta- TCRVdelta1+ TCRVdelta2- thymocytes. This chain connects TRDV1 to TRDJ2, with a possible D match to TRDD2 (9 bases). The CDR3 coding sequence is TGTGCTCTTGGGGAACTTGTCCCTTCCTACCAGGGATACGCACCTTCTACTGTACAACTCTTCTTT. Translating it yields CALGELVPSYQGYAPSTVQLFF.